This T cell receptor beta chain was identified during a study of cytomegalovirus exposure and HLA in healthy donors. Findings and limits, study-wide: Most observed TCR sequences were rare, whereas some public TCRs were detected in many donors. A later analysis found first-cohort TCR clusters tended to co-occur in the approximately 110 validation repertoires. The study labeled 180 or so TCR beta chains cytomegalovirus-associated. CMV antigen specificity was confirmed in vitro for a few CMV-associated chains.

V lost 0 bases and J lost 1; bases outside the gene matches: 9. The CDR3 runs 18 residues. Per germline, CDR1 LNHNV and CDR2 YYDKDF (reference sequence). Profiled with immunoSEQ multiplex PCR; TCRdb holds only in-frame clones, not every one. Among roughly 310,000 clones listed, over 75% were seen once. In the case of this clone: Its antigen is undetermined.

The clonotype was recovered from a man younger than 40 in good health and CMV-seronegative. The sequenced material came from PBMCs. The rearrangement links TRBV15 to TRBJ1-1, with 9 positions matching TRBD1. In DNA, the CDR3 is TGTGCCACCAGCAGAGAACTTGGGACAGGGAGAAAGAACACTGAAGCTTTCTTT. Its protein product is CATSRELGTGRKNTEAFF.